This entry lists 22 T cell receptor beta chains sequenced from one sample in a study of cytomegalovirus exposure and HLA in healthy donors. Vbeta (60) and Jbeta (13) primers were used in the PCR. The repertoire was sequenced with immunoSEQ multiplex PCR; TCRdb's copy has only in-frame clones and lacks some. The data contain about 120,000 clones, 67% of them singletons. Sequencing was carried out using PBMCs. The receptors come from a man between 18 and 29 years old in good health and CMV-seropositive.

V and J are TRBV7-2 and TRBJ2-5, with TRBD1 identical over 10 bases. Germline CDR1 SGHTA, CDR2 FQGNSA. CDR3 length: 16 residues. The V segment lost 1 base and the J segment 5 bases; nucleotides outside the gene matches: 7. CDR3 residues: CASSLVRDRGRETQYF. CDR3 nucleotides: TGTGCCAGCAGCTTAGTGAGGGACAGGGGTCGGGAGACCCAGTACTTC.

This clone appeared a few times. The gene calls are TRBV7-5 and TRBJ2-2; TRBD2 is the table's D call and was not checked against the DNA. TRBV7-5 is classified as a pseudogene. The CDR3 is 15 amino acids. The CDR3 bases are TGTGTCAGAAGCTCTCTGGTCCTAGCGCCCGGGGAGCTGTTTTTT. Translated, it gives CVRSSLVLAPGELFF.

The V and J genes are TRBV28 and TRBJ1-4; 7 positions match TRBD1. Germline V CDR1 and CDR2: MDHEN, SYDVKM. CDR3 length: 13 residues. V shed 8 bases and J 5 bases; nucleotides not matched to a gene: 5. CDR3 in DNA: TGTGCCAGCGGAATGACAGGGAATGAAAAACTGTTTTTT. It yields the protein CASGMTGNEKLFF. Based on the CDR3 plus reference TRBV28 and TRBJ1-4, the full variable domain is DVKVTQSSRYLVKRTGEKVFLECVQDMDHENMFWYRQDPGLGLRLIYFSYDVKMKEKGDIPEGYSVSREKKERFSLILESASTNQTSMYLCASGMTGNEKLFFGSGTQLSVL.

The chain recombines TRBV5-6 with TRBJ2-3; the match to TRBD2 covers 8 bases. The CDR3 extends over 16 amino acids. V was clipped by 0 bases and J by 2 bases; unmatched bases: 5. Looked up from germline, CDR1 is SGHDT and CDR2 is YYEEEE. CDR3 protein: CASSLAGGGYTDTQYF. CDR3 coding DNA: TGTGCCAGCAGCTTGGCCGGGGGGGGCTACACAGATACGCAGTATTTT. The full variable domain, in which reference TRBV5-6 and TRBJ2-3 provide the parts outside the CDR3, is DAGVTQSPTHLIKTRGQQVTLRCSPKSGHDTVSWYQQALGQGPQFIFQYYEEEERQRGNFPDRFSGHQFPNYSSELNVNALLLGDSALYLCASSLAGGGYTDTQYFGPGTRLTVL.

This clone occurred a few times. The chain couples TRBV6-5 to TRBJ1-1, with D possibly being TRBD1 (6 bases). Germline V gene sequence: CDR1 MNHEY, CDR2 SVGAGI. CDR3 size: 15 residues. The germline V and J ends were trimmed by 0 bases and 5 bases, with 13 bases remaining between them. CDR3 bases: TGTGCCAGCAGTTACTCGGCAGGGGAATGGACTGAAGCTTTCTTT. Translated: CASSYSAGEWTEAFF.

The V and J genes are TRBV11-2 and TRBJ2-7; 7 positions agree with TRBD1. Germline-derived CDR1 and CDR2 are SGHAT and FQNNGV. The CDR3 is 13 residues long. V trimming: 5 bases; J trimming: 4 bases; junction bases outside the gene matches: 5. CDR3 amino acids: CASSRQGRYEQYV. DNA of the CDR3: TGTGCCAGCAGCAGACAGGGAAGGTACGAGCAGTACGTC.

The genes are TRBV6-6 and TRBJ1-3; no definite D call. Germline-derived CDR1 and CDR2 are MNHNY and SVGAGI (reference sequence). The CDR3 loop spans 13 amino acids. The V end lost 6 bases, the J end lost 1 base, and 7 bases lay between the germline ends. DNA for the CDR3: TGTGCCAGCAGGCCGGTTTCTGGAAACACCATATATTTT. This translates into CASRPVSGNTIYF.

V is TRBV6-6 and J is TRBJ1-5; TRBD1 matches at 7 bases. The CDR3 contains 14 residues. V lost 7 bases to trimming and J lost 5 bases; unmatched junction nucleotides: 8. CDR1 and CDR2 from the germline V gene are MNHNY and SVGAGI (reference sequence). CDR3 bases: TGTGCCAGCAACATACAGGGGACAGATCAGCCCCAGCATTTT. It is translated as CASNIQGTDQPQHF.

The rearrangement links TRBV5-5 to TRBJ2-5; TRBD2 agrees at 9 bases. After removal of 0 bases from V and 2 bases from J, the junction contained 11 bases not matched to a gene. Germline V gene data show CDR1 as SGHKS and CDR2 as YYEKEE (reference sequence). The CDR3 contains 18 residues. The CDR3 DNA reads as TGTGCCAGCAGCTTGGCCCTCGGGGTAGCGGGGGAACAAGAGACCCAGTACTTC. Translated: CASSLALGVAGEQETQYF. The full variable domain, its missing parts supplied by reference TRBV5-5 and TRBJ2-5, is DAGVTQSPTHLIKTRGQQVTLRCSPISGHKSVSWYQQVLGQGPQFIFQYYEKEERGRGNFPDRFSARQFPNYSSELNVNALLLGDSALYLCASSLALGVAGEQETQYFGPGTRLLVL.

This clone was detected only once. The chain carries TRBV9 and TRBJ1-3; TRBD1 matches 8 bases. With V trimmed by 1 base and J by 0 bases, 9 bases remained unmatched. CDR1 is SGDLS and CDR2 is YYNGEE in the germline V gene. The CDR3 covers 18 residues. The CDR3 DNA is TGTGCCAGCAGCGTAACCGGGACAGGACCGTACTCTGGAAACACCATATATTTT. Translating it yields CASSVTGTGPYSGNTIYF.

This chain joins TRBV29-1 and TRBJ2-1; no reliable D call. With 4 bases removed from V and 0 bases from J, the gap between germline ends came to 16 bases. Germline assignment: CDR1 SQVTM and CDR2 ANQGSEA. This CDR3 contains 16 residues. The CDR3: CSVVPRMVSSYNEQFF. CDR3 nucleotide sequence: TGCAGCGTTGTCCCCCGAATGGTGAGCTCCTACAATGAGCAGTTCTTC.

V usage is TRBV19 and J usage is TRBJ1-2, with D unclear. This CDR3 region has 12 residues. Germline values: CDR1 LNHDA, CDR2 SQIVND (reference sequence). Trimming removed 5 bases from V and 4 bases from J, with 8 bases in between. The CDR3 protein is CASSSRIYGYTF. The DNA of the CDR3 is TGTGCCAGTAGTTCCAGGATCTATGGCTACACCTTC.

CDR3 protein: CASSLGADSPRNTEAFF. In DNA, the CDR3 is TGTGCCAGCAGCTTAGGGGCCGACAGCCCCAGGAACACTGAAGCTTTCTTT. V gene TRBV7-9 combines with J gene TRBJ1-1, with D maybe TRBD1 (5 bases). Germline CDR1 is SEHNR and CDR2 is FQNEAQ (reference sequence). Trimming pared 1 base from V and 1 base from J, leaving 16 bases between. The CDR3 consists of 17 residues.

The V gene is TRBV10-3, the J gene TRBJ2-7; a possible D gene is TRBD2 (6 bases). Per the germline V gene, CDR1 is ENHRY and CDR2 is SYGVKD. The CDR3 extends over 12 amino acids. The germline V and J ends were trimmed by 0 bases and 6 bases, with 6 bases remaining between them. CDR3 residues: CAISESGGEQYV. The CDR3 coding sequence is TGTGCCATCAGTGAGTCGGGAGGCGAGCAGTACGTC.

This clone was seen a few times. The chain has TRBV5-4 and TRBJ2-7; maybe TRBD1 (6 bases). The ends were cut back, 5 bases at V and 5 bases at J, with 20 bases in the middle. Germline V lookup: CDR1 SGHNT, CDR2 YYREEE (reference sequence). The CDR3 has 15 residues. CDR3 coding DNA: TGTGCCAGCAGTCCCCCCGGGACACGATCCCACGAGCAGTACTTC. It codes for CASSPPGTRSHEQYF.

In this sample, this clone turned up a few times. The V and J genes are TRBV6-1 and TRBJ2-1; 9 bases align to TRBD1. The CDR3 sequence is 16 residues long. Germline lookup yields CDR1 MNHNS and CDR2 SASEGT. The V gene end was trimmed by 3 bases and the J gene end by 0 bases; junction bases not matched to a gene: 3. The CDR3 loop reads CASSEETGGSYNEQFF. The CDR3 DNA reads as TGTGCCAGCAGTGAGGAGACAGGGGGCTCCTACAATGAGCAGTTCTTC.

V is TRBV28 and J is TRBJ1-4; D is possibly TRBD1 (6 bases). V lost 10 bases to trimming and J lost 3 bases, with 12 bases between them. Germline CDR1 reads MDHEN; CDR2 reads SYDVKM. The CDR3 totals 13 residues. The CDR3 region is CAIGGGPNEKLFF. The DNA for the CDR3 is TGTGCCATCGGCGGGGGCCCTAATGAAAAACTGTTTTTT. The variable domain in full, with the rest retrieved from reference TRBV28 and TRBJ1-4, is DVKVTQSSRYLVKRTGEKVFLECVQDMDHENMFWYRQDPGLGLRLIYFSYDVKMKEKGDIPEGYSVSREKKERFSLILESASTNQTSMYLCAIGGGPNEKLFFGSGTQLSVL.

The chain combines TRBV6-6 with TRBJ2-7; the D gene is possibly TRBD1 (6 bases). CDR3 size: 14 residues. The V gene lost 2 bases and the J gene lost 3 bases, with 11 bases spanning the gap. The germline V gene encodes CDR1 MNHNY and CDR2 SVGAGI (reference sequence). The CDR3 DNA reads TGTGCCAGCAGTTACAAGGGACAAAACTACGAGCAGTACGTC. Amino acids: CASSYKGQNYEQYV.

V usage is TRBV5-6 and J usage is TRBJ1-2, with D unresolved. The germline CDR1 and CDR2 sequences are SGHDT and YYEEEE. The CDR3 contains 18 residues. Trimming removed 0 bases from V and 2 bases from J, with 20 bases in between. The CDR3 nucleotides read TGTGCCAGCAGCTTGGGACTGGAGCCTGAGCCCCTGAACTATGGCTACACCTTC. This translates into CASSLGLEPEPLNYGYTF.

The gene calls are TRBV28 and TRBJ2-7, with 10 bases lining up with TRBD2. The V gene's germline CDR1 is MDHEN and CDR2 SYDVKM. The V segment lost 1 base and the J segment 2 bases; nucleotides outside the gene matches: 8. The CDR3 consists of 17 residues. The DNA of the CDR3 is TGTGCCAGCAGTTTATTCGCTAGCGGGGGCCCAACCTACGAGCAGTACTTC. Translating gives CASSLFASGGPTYEQYF. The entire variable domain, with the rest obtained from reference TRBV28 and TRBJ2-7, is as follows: DVKVTQSSRYLVKRTGEKVFLECVQDMDHENMFWYRQDPGLGLRLIYFSYDVKMKEKGDIPEGYSVSREKKERFSLILESASTNQTSMYLCASSLFASGGPTYEQYFGPGTRLTVT.

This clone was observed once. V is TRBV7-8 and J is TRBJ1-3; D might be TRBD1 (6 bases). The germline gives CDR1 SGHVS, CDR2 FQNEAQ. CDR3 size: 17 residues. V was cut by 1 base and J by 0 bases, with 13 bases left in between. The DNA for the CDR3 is TGTGCCAGCAGCTTAGGACGGACAGTAGACTCTGGAAACACCATATATTTT. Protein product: CASSLGRTVDSGNTIYF.

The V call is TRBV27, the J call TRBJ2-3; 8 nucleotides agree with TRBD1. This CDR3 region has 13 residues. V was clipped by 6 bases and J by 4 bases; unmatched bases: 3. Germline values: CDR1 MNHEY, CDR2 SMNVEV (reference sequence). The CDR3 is CASSRQGPDTQYF. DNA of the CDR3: TGTGCCAGCAGCCGACAGGGGCCAGATACGCAGTATTTT.